These 5 T cell receptor beta chains originate from one sample sequenced in a study of vaccination and CD4 T cells after COVID-19. Treatment specified: approximately 11-day PBMC culture with coronavirus spike peptide pools or control peptides (ViraFEST assay). Before the COVID-19 pandemic (2011-2018), CD4+ T cells were obtained from the unexposed donor. Their antigens are not known. The Oncomine TCR Beta short-read assay was what sequenced the DNA obtained from cultured CD4+ T cells. In TCRdb, the PCR reads were re-called with MiXCR into one record per CDR3 protein. The table includes about 7,500 distinct CDR3 sequences, about 46% detected once. The material sequenced was CD4+ T cells from blood, cultured in vitro. Receptors were obtained from a human donor in good health.

DNA of the CDR3: TGCAGTGCTACCCAGGGAATGGATGGCTACACCTTC. Protein sequence: CSATQGMDGYTF. The chain links TRBV20-1 to TRBJ1-2, with a weak D call TRBD1 (5 bases). Germline V gives CDR1 DFQATT, CDR2 SNEGSKA (reference sequence). Trimming stripped 4 bases from V and 6 bases from J, with 12 bases between. There are 12 residues in the CDR3.

As concerns this clonotype: A read error may account for a junction end that differs from germline. The rearrangement links TRBV2 to TRBJ1-2; D may be TRBD1 (6 bases). The CDR3 covers 13 residues. Per germline, CDR1 SNHLY and CDR2 FYNNEI. The CDR3 loop is CAGSDSRGDGYTF. The CDR3 DNA is TGTGCCGGCAGTGATTCCAGGGGAGATGGCTACACCTTC.

This clonotype was found a few times. The V and J genes are TRBV6-1 and TRBJ1-2, with D unresolved. Germline CDR1 reads MNHNS; CDR2 reads SASEGT. The V end lost 7 bases, the J end lost 5 bases, and 20 bases lay between the germline ends. The CDR3 loop spans 15 amino acids. The CDR3 reads CASTREWSTVYGYTF. CDR3 coding DNA: TGTGCCAGCACCCGCGAGTGGTCGACCGTGTATGGCTACACCTTC.

The chain uses TRBV20-1 and TRBJ1-1; D possibly corresponds to TRBD1 (5 bases). CDR1 and CDR2 (germline): DFQATT, SNEGSKA (reference sequence). Trimming pared 0 bases from V and 3 bases from J, leaving 14 bases between. The CDR3 spans 15 residues. This chain's CDR3 is CSARDRVFGDTEAFF. In DNA form, the CDR3 reads TGCAGTGCTAGAGACAGGGTTTTTGGGGACACTGAAGCTTTCTTT.

This clonotype was counted a few times. Relative to the germline gene, one junction end is altered; a read error may explain this. This rearrangement joins TRBV2 to TRBJ2-4; D may be TRBD1 (5 bases). This CDR3 region has 14 residues. Germline V gene sequence: CDR1 SNHLY, CDR2 FYNNEI. The CDR3 is CASSEDRVKGIQYF. For the CDR3, the DNA is TGTGCCAGCAGCGAAGACAGAGTAAAAGGCATTCAGTACTTC.